One and the same sample provided the 2 T cell receptor beta chains below, sequenced in a study of OX40 agonist ivuxolimab in advanced cancers. Sequenced by immunoSEQ multiplex PCR; TCRdb stores in-frame clones only, minus some. The sample shows roughly 90,000 clones, approximately 94% of them seen only once. The material sequenced was CD4+ or CD8+ T cells sorted from blood, taken in a trial of the OX40 agonist ivuxolimab. The receptors come from an adult with an advanced solid tumor such as melanoma, head and neck, liver or kidney cancer.

J is TRBJ1-5 and V is TRBV11-2, with 10 bases matching TRBD1. CDR3 length: 16 amino acids. Germline assignment: CDR1 SGHAT and CDR2 FQNNGV. The ends lost 5 bases at V and 0 bases at J; junction bases unmatched: 4. CDR3 sequence reads: CASSARDRGSNQPQHF. The CDR3 bases are TGTGCCAGCAGCGCCCGGGACAGGGGTAGCAATCAGCCCCAGCATTTT. Drawing the rest from reference TRBV11-2 and TRBJ1-5, the complete variable domain is EAGVAQSPRYKIIEKRQSVAFWCNPISGHATLYWYQQILGQGPKLLIQFQNNGVVDDSQLPKDRFSAERLKGVDSTLKIQPAKLEDSAVYLCASSARDRGSNQPQHFGDGTRLSIL.

This clone was observed once. V is TRBV9 and J is TRBJ2-3; D gene unclear. Germline V CDR1 and CDR2: SGDLS, YYNGEE. The CDR3 has 14 residues. The V end was cut by 1 base, the J end by 1 base, with 7 bases between. The CDR3 nucleotides are TGTGCCAGCAGCGTAAGTCGGGGCACAGATACGCAGTATTTT. It translates to CASSVSRGTDTQYF. The full variable domain, rest sourced from reference TRBV9 and TRBJ2-3, is DSGVTQTPKHLITATGQRVTLRCSPRSGDLSVYWYQQSLDQGLQFLIQYYNGEERAKGNILERFSAQQFPDLHSELNLSSLELGDSALYFCASSVSRGTDTQYFGPGTRLTVL.